The rows below give T cell receptor beta chains drawn from one sample of a study of blood T cell repertoires in COVID-19. The repertoire was sequenced with immunoSEQ multiplex PCR; TCRdb's copy has only in-frame clones and lacks some. The repertoire consists of 280,000 or so clones, with just under 90% occurring once and the leading ten covering less than 3.5%. The source material was PBMCs or T cells enriched from blood (not recorded which). The source is a woman aged 45-65 years who had been exposed to COVID-19. Both conserved end residues are part of each CDR3. A D gene is named only where the DNA matches it firmly. Only some rows state a clone size, as once, few, many or a class for expanded clones.

clone_size: NA
j_call: TRBJ2-3
d_call: TRBD2
v_call: TRBV28
cdr3_aa: CASSRTSGGVTDTQYF
cdr3_nt: TGTGCCAGCAGTCGGACTAGCGGGGGGGTCACAGATACGCAGTATTTT

clone_size: NA
j_call: TRBJ2-7
d_call: NA
v_call: TRBV5-5
cdr3_aa: CASSLVRGDYEQYF
cdr3_nt: TGTGCCAGCAGCTTGGTCAGGGGTGACTACGAGCAGTACTTC

clone_size: NA
j_call: TRBJ2-3
d_call: TRBD1
v_call: TRBV3-1/TRBV3-2
cdr3_aa: CASSRAGTGDTDTQYF
cdr3_nt: TGTGCCAGCAGCCGTGCCGGGACAGGAGACACAGATACGCAGTATTTT

clone_size: NA
j_call: TRBJ1-2
d_call: TRBD1
v_call: TRBV7-2
cdr3_aa: CASSPGTVSYGYTF
cdr3_nt: TGTGCCAGCAGCCCCGGGACAGTAAGCTATGGCTACACCTTC

clone_size: NA
j_call: TRBJ2-3
d_call: TRBD2
v_call: TRBV5-1
cdr3_aa: CASSGGSTDTQYF
cdr3_nt: TGCGCCAGTAGCGGGGGGAGCACAGATACGCAGTATTTT

clone_size: NA
j_call: TRBJ2-5
d_call: TRBD1
v_call: TRBV5-5
cdr3_aa: CASTVDRGDQETQYF
cdr3_nt: TGTGCCAGCACCGTGGACAGGGGGGACCAAGAGACCCAGTACTTC

clone_size: few
j_call: TRBJ1-5
d_call: NA
v_call: TRBV5-1
cdr3_aa: CASSPRGYDQPQHF
cdr3_nt: TGCGCCAGCAGCCCGAGGGGGTACGATCAGCCCCAGCATTTT

clone_size: NA
j_call: TRBJ2-7
d_call: NA
v_call: TRBV28
cdr3_aa: CASSSGQFASYEQYF
cdr3_nt: TGTGCCAGCAGCTCCGGACAGTTCGCCTCCTACGAGCAGTACTTC

clone_size: NA
j_call: TRBJ1-1
d_call: NA
v_call: TRBV5-1
cdr3_aa: CASSLEGGQDVAFF
cdr3_nt: TGCGCCAGCAGCTTGGAAGGAGGGCAAGACGTAGCTTTCTTT

clone_size: NA
j_call: TRBJ1-3
d_call: NA
v_call: TRBV6-5
cdr3_aa: CASSPERVSGNTIYF
cdr3_nt: TGTGCCAGCAGTCCCGAACGGGTCTCTGGAAACACCATATATTTT

clone_size: few
j_call: TRBJ1-4
d_call: NA
v_call: TRBV5-6
cdr3_aa: CASSYGQWEKLFF
cdr3_nt: TGTGCCAGCAGCTACGGACAGTGGGAAAAACTGTTTTTT

clone_size: NA
j_call: TRBJ2-7
d_call: TRBD2
v_call: TRBV30
cdr3_aa: CAWSVYAGVAYEQYF
cdr3_nt: TGTGCCTGGAGTGTATACGCGGGGGTTGCCTACGAGCAGTACTTC

clone_size: NA
j_call: TRBJ2-5
d_call: TRBD2
v_call: TRBV10-1
cdr3_aa: CASSFASGGTSETQYF
cdr3_nt: TGCGCCAGCAGTTTCGCTAGCGGGGGAACCTCGGAGACCCAGTACTTC

clone_size: NA
j_call: TRBJ1-2
d_call: TRBD1
v_call: TRBV4-1
cdr3_aa: CASSSAGTGVFLYGYTF
cdr3_nt: TGCGCCAGCAGCTCCGCCGGGACAGGGGTATTCCTGTATGGCTACACCTTC

clone_size: once
j_call: TRBJ1-1
d_call: NA
v_call: TRBV14
cdr3_aa: CASSPRGTETFF
cdr3_nt: TGTGCCAGCAGCCCAAGGGGCACTGAAACTTTCTTT

clone_size: NA
j_call: TRBJ1-1
d_call: TRBD1
v_call: TRBV27
cdr3_aa: CASSRGTGVLGAEAFF
cdr3_nt: TGTGCCAGCAGTCGAGGGACAGGGGTTTTGGGCGCTGAAGCTTTCTTT

clone_size: NA
j_call: TRBJ1-5
d_call: NA
v_call: TRBV7-9
cdr3_aa: CASSPGLSSNQPQHF
cdr3_nt: TGTGCCAGCAGCCCCGGACTCTCAAGCAATCAGCCCCAGCATTTT

clone_size: NA
j_call: TRBJ1-4
d_call: NA
v_call: TRBV7-2
cdr3_aa: CASSKQGFTFRGEKLFF
cdr3_nt: TGTGCCAGCAGTAAACAGGGATTCACCTTCCGAGGAGAAAAACTGTTTTTT

clone_size: NA
j_call: TRBJ1-2
d_call: NA
v_call: TRBV6-1
cdr3_aa: CASSELGQGGYTF
cdr3_nt: TGTGCCAGCAGTGAACTCGGGCAGGGTGGCTACACCTTC

clone_size: NA
j_call: TRBJ2-3
d_call: NA
v_call: TRBV4-1
cdr3_aa: CASSVSRSVSDTQYF
cdr3_nt: TGCGCCAGCAGTGTTTCTAGATCGGTTTCGGATACGCAGTATTTT

clone_size: NA
j_call: TRBJ1-2
d_call: TRBD1
v_call: TRBV5-1
cdr3_aa: CASSWGDRDHASYTF
cdr3_nt: TGCGCCAGCAGCTGGGGAGACAGGGACCATGCTTCCTACACCTTC

clone_size: NA
j_call: TRBJ2-3
d_call: NA
v_call: TRBV6-1
cdr3_aa: CASSKEVGGAKDTQYF
cdr3_nt: TGTGCCAGCAGTAAAGAAGTTGGGGGGGCTAAGGATACGCAGTATTTT

clone_size: NA
j_call: TRBJ1-2
d_call: TRBD1
v_call: TRBV29-1
cdr3_aa: CSVKRQGLSGYTF
cdr3_nt: TGCAGCGTAAAGAGACAGGGCCTGAGTGGCTACACCTTC

clone_size: NA
j_call: TRBJ1-2
d_call: NA
v_call: TRBV30
cdr3_aa: CAWSARGSGYTF
cdr3_nt: TGTGCCTGGAGTGCTCGTGGTAGCGGCTACACCTTC

clone_size: NA
j_call: TRBJ1-2
d_call: TRBD1
v_call: TRBV27
cdr3_aa: CASKTGFYGYTF
cdr3_nt: TGTGCCAGCAAGACAGGGTTCTATGGCTACACCTTC

clone_size: NA
j_call: TRBJ2-7
d_call: TRBD1
v_call: TRBV2
cdr3_aa: CASRTGQVLSDEQYF
cdr3_nt: TGTGCCAGCAGGACGGGACAGGTGCTGTCAGACGAGCAGTACTTC

clone_size: NA
j_call: TRBJ1-6
d_call: NA
v_call: TRBV28
cdr3_aa: CASSELRAFYNSPLHF
cdr3_nt: TGTGCCAGCAGTGAACTCAGGGCGTTTTATAATTCACCCCTCCACTTT

clone_size: NA
j_call: TRBJ2-7
d_call: TRBD2
v_call: TRBV20-1
cdr3_aa: CSASQATSGDSAYEQYF
cdr3_nt: TGCAGTGCTAGTCAGGCGACTAGCGGTGATAGCGCCTACGAGCAGTACTTC

clone_size: NA
j_call: TRBJ1-1
d_call: TRBD1
v_call: TRBV5-1
cdr3_aa: CASSQQGQGNEAFF
cdr3_nt: TGCGCCAGCAGCCAGCAGGGACAGGGGAATGAAGCTTTCTTT

clone_size: NA
j_call: TRBJ2-5
d_call: TRBD2
v_call: TRBV5-1
cdr3_aa: CASSFGTSGNQETQYF
cdr3_nt: TGCGCCAGCAGCTTCGGGACTAGCGGGAACCAAGAGACCCAGTACTTC

clone_size: NA
j_call: TRBJ2-3
d_call: NA
v_call: TRBV5-1
cdr3_aa: CASSLKPQMTDTQYF
cdr3_nt: TGCGCCAGCAGCTTGAAGCCCCAAATGACAGATACGCAGTATTTT